The present T cell receptor (beta chain) was sequenced within a study of blood T cell repertoires in COVID-19. Study-wide background: Samples taken during acute and convalescent COVID-19 were collected in the United States, Italy and Spain. From T cells, B-cell-depleted T cells, or PBMCs came the material, which was cDNA or gDNA.

Under the authors' procedure: Scientists estimated how many nucleated cells there were by amplifying reference gene primers. Clones were sequenced by immunoSEQ multiplex PCR, and TCRdb holds only the in-frame ones, with some missing. V, J and clone size reflect that table, while D and trimming were determined from the DNA. The sample records 200,000 to 250,000 clones, 65% to 90% being singletons. CDR1 is SGHTA, CDR2 FQGTGA, per germline. CDR3 length: 13 amino acids. V lost 5 bases, J lost 4 bases, and 3 bases stayed unmatched. The clonotype originates from a man at least 80 years old with acute or convalescent COVID-19. V is TRBV7-3 and J is TRBJ1-2; 8 bases map to TRBD1. Source material: peripheral blood. CDR3 DNA sequence: TGTGCCAGCAGCGAAGACAGGGGCTATGGCTACACCTTC. This translates into CASSEDRGYGYTF.